This T cell receptor (beta chain) derives from a study of radiotherapy plus CTLA-4 blockade in lung cancer. Across the whole study: In about 20% of patients, objective responses were seen; approximately 30% had disease control.

The study, taken as a whole, reports: An expansion of tumor-derived TCR clones occurred in blood after radiotherapy plus ipilimumab.

Notes on this clone: Its target is not known.

Profiling relied on immunoSEQ multiplex PCR, and the TCRdb table lists in-frame clones only, not all of them. The table records just over 35,000 clones, 85% to 90% of them present only once. Per the germline V gene, CDR1 is LNHDA and CDR2 is SQIVND (reference sequence). V gave up 5 bases and J gave up 6 bases, with 13 bases separating them. There are 14 residues in the CDR3. V usage is TRBV19 and J usage is TRBJ2-2; TRBD1 might be the D (5 bases). This TCR was recovered from a human donor with non-small cell lung cancer who had stable disease on radiotherapy plus ipilimumab. This specimen was peripheral blood, taken from a patient treated with radiotherapy plus ipilimumab. The DNA of the CDR3 is TGTGCCAGTAGTGCCCAGGGTCCGGCCGGGGAGCTGTTTTTT. The encoded protein is CASSAQGPAGELFF.